The 10 T cell receptor beta chains below come from one sample, sequenced in a study of CD8 T cells in Susac syndrome. A quantity of 0.5 to 1 ug RNA underwent reverse transcription using random hexamers. TCRdb re-called the immunoSEQ multiplex PCR reads with MiXCR, one entry per CDR3 protein. The sample has 150,000 to 200,000 distinct CDR3 sequences, roughly 94% seen once; the top ten hold 0.075% to 0.095%. The sequencing sample was made of CD4+ T cells from PBMCs. The receptors come from a human donor with multiple sclerosis.

This chain uses TRBV7-9 with TRBJ2-2, with a possible D match to TRBD1 (6 bases). CDR1 is SEHNR, CDR2 FQNEAQ, per germline (reference sequence). The length of the CDR3 is 14 residues. The V end was cut by 7 bases, the J end by 4 bases, with 13 bases between. CDR3: CASISAQGTGELFF. The CDR3 DNA reads TGTGCCAGCATCTCCGCACAGGGCACCGGGGAGCTGTTTTTT.

The V gene is TRBV20-1, the J gene TRBJ2-5, with no clear D. Trimming took off 6 bases at V and 0 bases at J, with 8 bases between the two ends. This CDR3 spans 12 amino acids. Germline V gives CDR1 DFQATT, CDR2 SNEGSKA (reference sequence). The chain's CDR3 is CSAARNQETQYF. Written as DNA, the CDR3 is TGCAGTGCCGCGCGAAACCAAGAGACCCAGTACTTC.

This clonotype was detected only once. J is TRBJ1-4 and V is TRBV5-6; D perhaps matches TRBD1 (5 bases). Germline V lookup: CDR1 SGHDT, CDR2 YYEEEE. Trimming shortened V by 4 bases and J by 0 bases, and 7 bases separated the two germline ends. This CDR3 has 14 amino acids. The CDR3 is CASSETATNEKLFF. The CDR3 DNA reads TGTGCCAGCAGCGAGACAGCAACTAATGAAAAACTGTTTTTT.

As concerns this clonotype: This may come from a read error, since a much larger clone is one base off. This rearrangement joins TRBV7-2 to TRBJ2-6; no clear D gene. Trimming pared 4 bases from V and 2 bases from J, leaving 3 bases between. The CDR3 is 13 residues long. Per germline, CDR1 SGHTA and CDR2 FQGNSA. CDR3 nucleotides: TGTGCCAGCAGCTCCACTGGGGCCAACGTCCTGACTTTC. Translation: CASSSTGANVLTF.

V is TRBV4-1 and J is TRBJ2-7; D tentatively reads TRBD1 or TRBD2 (5 bases each). The CDR3 length is 16 residues. The ends were cut back, 0 bases at V and 0 bases at J, with 12 bases in the middle. Germline loops: CDR1 MGHRA, CDR2 YSYEKL. The CDR3: CASSQEKRGNSYEQYF. The CDR3 coding sequence is TGCGCCAGCAGCCAAGAAAAGAGGGGCAACTCCTACGAGCAGTACTTC.

The chain recombines TRBV15 with TRBJ2-2, with 8 bases lining up with TRBD2. The CDR3 loop spans 17 amino acids. Germline V lookup: CDR1 LNHNV, CDR2 YYDKDF (reference sequence). J gave up 4 bases and V 1 base, and 8 bases lay outside the gene matches. CDR3 in DNA: TGTGCCACCAGCAGAGGGCCGGGGGGGAGTGGCACCGGGGAGCTGTTTTTT. Translated: CATSRGPGGSGTGELFF.

The gene calls are TRBV29-1 and TRBJ2-1; D not certain. Trimming removed 8 bases at V and 4 bases at J, with 18 bases between. This CDR3 is 14 amino acids long. In germline, CDR1 is SQVTM, CDR2 ANQGSEA. Here the CDR3 DNA reads TGCAGCACATTGAAATCGGGCGATTACAATGAGCAGTTCTTC. Translation: CSTLKSGDYNEQFF.

The rearrangement joins TRBV25-1 to TRBJ1-5, with 7 positions matching TRBD1. The germline V gene encodes CDR1 MGHDK and CDR2 SYGVNS. The CDR3 is made up of 13 amino acids. V lost 9 bases and J lost 7; bases outside the gene matches: 9. CDR3 nucleotides: TGTGCCAGTCGTGACAGGGACGAACAGCCCCAGCATTTT. This gives the protein CASRDRDEQPQHF.

The genes are TRBV28 and TRBJ2-1; TRBD2 matches 10 bases. CDR1 MDHEN and CDR2 SYDVKM come from the germline V gene. V gave up 6 bases and J gave up 5 bases; unmatched junction bases: 4. The CDR3 has 14 residues. The CDR3 sequence: CASRSTSGNNEQFF. CDR3 in DNA: TGTGCCAGCAGATCCACTAGCGGGAACAATGAGCAGTTCTTC.

This rearrangement joins TRBV5-1 to TRBJ1-1, with D hard to call. Trimming removed 4 bases at V and 0 bases at J, with 16 bases between. This CDR3 has 16 amino acids. Germline CDR1 reads SGHRS; CDR2 reads YFSETQ. The DNA of the CDR3 is TGCGCCAGCAGCCTCCTCTGGGGAGGCTTGAACACTGAAGCTTTCTTT. Its protein is CASSLLWGGLNTEAFF.